This entry describes one T cell receptor beta chain. The data are from a study of OX40 agonist ivuxolimab in advanced cancers. Autoimmune disease history or systemic immunosuppression was exclusionary. Germline values: CDR1 SGHTA, CDR2 FQGNSA. Trimming removed 3 bases from V and 1 base from J, with 9 bases in between. This CDR3 spans 14 amino acids. Clones were read by immunoSEQ multiplex PCR, and TCRdb kept only the in-frame ones, dropping some. The sample comprises some 70,000 clones, approximately 82% of which are singletons, and 0.9% to 1.4% rests with the top ten. This sequence was found in an adult with an advanced solid tumor such as melanoma, head and neck, liver or kidney cancer. The V gene is TRBV7-2, the J gene TRBJ1-1; D gene uncertain. Specimen: CD4+ or CD8+ T cells sorted from blood, collected in a trial of the OX40 agonist ivuxolimab. CDR3 nucleotide sequence: TGTGCCAGCAGCTTTGATGCGGGGAACACTGAAGCTTTCTTT. Encoded protein: CASSFDAGNTEAFF.